The 21 T cell receptor beta chains below were found in one sample sequenced in a study of T-cell memory formation after mild COVID-19. TCRdb used MiXCR to reprocess the 5' RACE reads, holding one entry per CDR3 protein. The table includes just over 350,000 distinct CDR3 sequences, about 15% detected once. Sequenced material: PBMCs or a T cell subset sorted from them (not recorded which). Receptor source: a man between 18 and 29 years old who had mild COVID-19 (a few samples of this study predate the infection). Cell type and time point are not known.

The chain links TRBV7-9 to TRBJ1-1; D perhaps matches TRBD1 (5 bases). Germline V CDR1 and CDR2: SEHNR, FQNEAQ (reference sequence). The CDR3 length is 13 residues. Trimming removed 7 bases from V and 0 bases from J, with 9 bases in between. CDR3 bases: TGTGCCAGCACGGGCAGGGTGAACACTGAAGCTTTCTTT. Translating it yields CASTGRVNTEAFF.

This clonotype was counted at least ten times. The chain couples TRBV6-5 to TRBJ2-5, with 10 bases fitting TRBD2. The CDR3 extends over 14 amino acids. CDR1 MNHEY and CDR2 SVGAGI come from the germline V gene. V lost 6 bases, J lost 5 bases, and 6 bases stayed unmatched. The CDR3 here is CASSLGLAKETQYF. Written as DNA, the CDR3 is TGTGCCAGCAGCTTGGGACTAGCGAAGGAGACCCAGTACTTC.

This clonotype was recorded a few times. The V gene is TRBV7-9, the J gene TRBJ2-5; the D gene is possibly TRBD2 (5 bases). Germline values: CDR1 SEHNR, CDR2 FQNEAQ (reference sequence). CDR3 length: 15 amino acids. With 1 base removed from V and 3 bases from J, the gap between germline ends came to 12 bases. This chain's CDR3 is CASSLGASREETQYF. CDR3 DNA: TGTGCCAGCAGCTTAGGGGCTAGCAGAGAAGAGACCCAGTACTTC.

The CDR3 region has the DNA TGCGCCAGCAGCTCCAAGGGCTCTGGGGCCAACGTCCTGACTTTC. Translation: CASSSKGSGANVLTF. V gene TRBV5-1 combines with J gene TRBJ2-6; D is unresolved. V gave up 3 bases and J gave up 0 bases, with 7 bases separating them. From germline, CDR1 is SGHRS and CDR2 YFSETQ. The CDR3 is made up of 15 amino acids.

This clonotype has a count of ten or more. The chain carries TRBV9 and TRBJ1-2, with D unclear. Trimming stripped 3 bases from V and 7 bases from J, with 19 bases between. CDR3 size: 15 residues. The germline gives CDR1 SGDLS, CDR2 YYNGEE. The CDR3 is CASSAPPGQKGGYTF. The CDR3, as DNA: TGTGCCAGCAGCGCCCCCCCGGGCCAAAAGGGTGGCTACACCTTC.

The chain uses TRBV5-1 and TRBJ2-3; 16 bases line up with TRBD2. CDR1 SGHRS and CDR2 YFSETQ come from the germline V gene. Losses at the gene ends were 0 bases for V and 1 base for J; bases not matched to a gene: 8. The CDR3 contains 20 residues. Here the CDR3 reads CASSLGPGTSGGAGTDTQYF. The CDR3 DNA is TGCGCCAGCAGCTTGGGCCCCGGGACTAGCGGGGGGGCCGGCACAGATACGCAGTATTTT.

The rearrangement joins TRBV29-1 to TRBJ2-2; 8 bases are shared with TRBD2. V trimming: 7 bases; J trimming: 5 bases; junction bases outside the gene matches: 15. The CDR3 length is 16 residues. Germline values: CDR1 SQVTM, CDR2 ANQGSEA. For the CDR3, the DNA is TGCAGCGCCCGGACTAGCACGGGCCGAACAACCGGGGAGCTGTTTTTT. Translating it yields CSARTSTGRTTGELFF.

The genes are TRBV20-1 and TRBJ1-1; D gene unclear. The CDR3 sequence is 15 residues long. The germline V and J ends were trimmed by 2 bases and 1 base, with 14 bases remaining between them. CDR1 and CDR2 (germline): DFQATT, SNEGSKA (reference sequence). The CDR3 region is CSARSPSTQNTEAFF. CDR3 bases: TGCAGTGCTAGATCGCCCTCAACACAGAACACTGAAGCTTTCTTT.

This clonotype was seen a handful of times. V gene TRBV6-2 or TRBV6-3 combines with J gene TRBJ2-5, with D possibly being TRBD1 (6 bases). V was shortened by 8 bases and J by 1 base, with 11 bases between the two germline ends. The CDR3 sequence is 13 residues long. The germline gives CDR1 MNHEY, CDR2 SVGEGT. In DNA form, the CDR3 reads TGTGCCAGCCGTACGGACAGCCAAGAGACCCAGTACTTC. This gives the protein CASRTDSQETQYF.

In this sample, this clonotype turned up many times. The chain carries TRBV27 and TRBJ1-1, with D perhaps TRBD1 (6 bases). The CDR3 runs to 12 residues. Trimming left V 7 bases short and J 6 bases short, with 12 bases between. Germline V CDR1 and CDR2: MNHEY, SMNVEV (reference sequence). CDR3 loop: CASIGWGPEAFF. In DNA form, the CDR3 reads TGTGCCAGCATAGGTTGGGGGCCTGAAGCTTTCTTT.

V usage is TRBV12-3 or TRBV12-4 and J usage is TRBJ1-4; D unresolved. The CDR3 is made up of 13 amino acids. With 3 bases removed from V and 6 bases from J, the gap between germline ends came to 8 bases. CDR3 sequence (DNA): TGTGCCAGCAGTTTGTTGACCGATGAAAAACTGTTTTTT. Translation: CASSLLTDEKLFF.

This CDR3 is CASSFGSLGTQYF. The CDR3, as DNA: TGTGCCAGCAGTTTCGGCAGCTTAGGGACCCAGTACTTC. V usage is TRBV12-3 or TRBV12-4 and J usage is TRBJ2-5; no firm D call. V lost 3 bases, J lost 7 bases, and 12 bases lay in between. This CDR3 has 13 residues.

This clonotype appeared a few times. V gene TRBV11-2 combines with J gene TRBJ1-2; unclear D gene. There are 14 residues in the CDR3. With 1 base removed from V and 7 bases from J, the gap between germline ends came to 13 bases. In germline, CDR1 is SGHAT, CDR2 FQNNGV. This chain's CDR3 is CASSLGRGAAGYTF. The CDR3 nucleotides read TGTGCCAGCAGCTTAGGACGGGGTGCGGCTGGCTACACCTTC.

This clonotype was counted only a few times. V is TRBV6-2 or TRBV6-3 and J is TRBJ2-3; 12 bases match TRBD1. The CDR3 has 18 amino acids. With V trimmed by 0 bases and J by 4 bases, 8 bases remained unmatched. CDR1 and CDR2 (germline): MNHEY, SVGEGT. The CDR3 bases are TGTGCCAGCAGTTACTCGACCGGGACAGGGGGCACCGCAGATACGCAGTATTTT. It translates to CASSYSTGTGGTADTQYF.

This clonotype was detected a few times. The chain combines TRBV2 with TRBJ2-3; D is perhaps TRBD1 (6 bases). Germline V gene sequence: CDR1 SNHLY, CDR2 FYNNEI. The CDR3 sequence is 14 residues long. V was clipped by 6 bases and J by 0 bases, with 10 bases between them. The CDR3 region has the DNA TGTGCCAGCAGGGGGACATCTAGCACAGATACGCAGTATTTT. It codes for CASRGTSSTDTQYF.

This clonotype was observed a handful of times. The V and J genes are TRBV9 and TRBJ2-5, with 10 bases lining up with TRBD1. Germline V gene sequence: CDR1 SGDLS, CDR2 YYNGEE. There are 16 residues in the CDR3. Trimming at V came to 3 bases and at J to 5 bases, leaving 10 bases not matched to a gene. The CDR3 nucleotides are TGTGCCAGCAGCGAAGGCCCGGGACAGGGGACGGAGACCCAGTACTTC. It specifies CASSEGPGQGTETQYF.

The chain employs TRBV7-9 and TRBJ1-4; D is unclear. CDR3 length: 12 residues. The V gene's germline CDR1 is SEHNR and CDR2 FQNEAQ (reference sequence). V lost 1 base, J lost 11 bases, and 8 bases lay in between. The CDR3 region has the DNA TGTGCCAGCAGCTTAGAAGAAGGCAAACTGTTTTTT. It codes for CASSLEEGKLFF.

Ten or more counts support this clonotype. The chain employs TRBV7-3 and TRBJ2-3; 8 bases are shared with TRBD1. Losses at the gene ends were 5 bases for V and 5 bases for J; bases not matched to a gene: 12. Germline-derived CDR1 and CDR2 are SGHTA and FQGTGA. The CDR3 contains 16 residues. This chain's CDR3 is CASSDLPGQGLDTQYF. The CDR3 DNA follows: TGTGCCAGCAGCGATCTTCCCGGACAGGGATTAGATACGCAGTATTTT.

A remark on this clonotype: Possible read error: a much larger clone is one base away. V and J are TRBV12-3 or TRBV12-4 and TRBJ1-5, with 9 bases matching TRBD1. The CDR3 runs to 14 residues. The trim removed 6 bases at V and 9 bases at J, leaving 9 bases unmatched. The chain's CDR3 is CASSATGGDRPQHF. In DNA, the CDR3 is TGTGCCAGCAGCGCCACAGGGGGCGATCGGCCCCAGCATTTT.

This clonotype was detected a few times. The chain joins TRBV7-3 to TRBJ2-3, with a tentative D call TRBD2 (6 bases). CDR1 SGHTA and CDR2 FQGTGA come from the germline V gene. V was shortened by 1 base and J by 4 bases, with 6 bases between the two germline ends. This CDR3 region has 13 residues. CDR3 region: CASSLSGADTQYF. CDR3 sequence (DNA): TGTGCCAGCAGCTTAAGCGGGGCAGATACGCAGTATTTT. The full variable domain, in which reference TRBV7-3 and TRBJ2-3 provide the parts outside the CDR3, is GAGVSQTPSNKVTEKGKYVELRCDPISGHTALYWYRQSLGQGPEFLIYFQGTGAADDSGLPNDRFFAVRPEGSVSTLKIQRTERGDSAVYLCASSLSGADTQYFGPGTRLTVL.

This clonotype was counted between two and nine times. The genes are TRBV3-1 and TRBJ2-3; 10 nucleotides line up with TRBD2. CDR3 size: 13 residues. Trimming removed 4 bases from V and 11 bases from J; junction bases left unmatched: 6. Germline lookup yields CDR1 LGHDT and CDR2 YNNKEL (reference sequence). The CDR3: CASSPSSSGGQYF. CDR3 bases: TGTGCCAGCAGCCCAAGCTCTAGCGGGGGGCAGTATTTT.